The next 22 T cell receptor beta chains were all read from a single sample in a study of vaccination and CD4 T cells after COVID-19. These receptors have no identified antigens. Oncomine TCR Beta short-read sequencing was applied to DNA from cultured CD4+ T cells. TCRdb recomputed calls from the PCR reads with MiXCR, one row per CDR3 protein. The sample includes under 20,000 distinct CDR3 sequences, more than 45% of them seen just once. The treatment: roughly ten-day PBMC culture with coronavirus spike peptide pools or control peptides (ViraFEST assay). This material consisted of CD4+ T cells from blood, cultured in vitro, taken after SARS-CoV-2 vaccination. All receptors derive from a human donor who had recovered from COVID-19.

The J gene is TRBJ1-1, the V gene TRBV5-4; D is undetermined. V was trimmed by 0 bases and J by 1 base, leaving 7 bases between them. CDR3 length: 14 amino acids. The germline CDR1 and CDR2 sequences are SGHNT and YYREEE (reference sequence). This chain's CDR3 is CASSLAVGNTEAFF. The CDR3 nucleotides are TGTGCCAGCAGCTTGGCGGTAGGGAACACTGAAGCTTTCTTT.

This clonotype appeared a single time. This chain uses TRBV4-1 with TRBJ2-1; tentatively, D is TRBD2 (5 bases). Germline-derived CDR1 and CDR2 are MGHRA and YSYEKL. Trimming shortened V by 1 base and J by 5 bases, and 12 bases separated the two germline ends. The CDR3 is 15 amino acids. The DNA of the CDR3 is TGCGCCAGCAGCCAAGTGAGTCTAGCCGACAATGAGCAGTTCTTC. Amino acid sequence: CASSQVSLADNEQFF.

Only a few counts were recorded for this clonotype. This chain connects TRBV19 to TRBJ1-6, with D maybe TRBD1 (5 bases). CDR1 and CDR2 from the germline V gene are LNHDA and SQIVND (reference sequence). CDR3 length equals 15 residues. V lost 5 bases to trimming and J lost 6 bases, with 14 bases between them. Here the CDR3 DNA reads TGTGCCAGTAGTTCACCGGGACGGCTTAATTCACCCCTCCACTTT. As protein: CASSSPGRLNSPLHF.

This clonotype was seen only a few times. The chain couples TRBV27 to TRBJ1-6; 10 bases are a match to TRBD1. Germline V lookup: CDR1 MNHEY, CDR2 SMNVEV (reference sequence). CDR3 length: 15 residues. V was pared by 4 bases and J by 10 bases, with 7 bases of the junction left unmatched. CDR3 sequence (DNA): TGTGCCAGCAGTTGGACAGGGGGATGGAACTCACCCCTCCACTTT. Its protein is CASSWTGGWNSPLHF.

V and J are TRBV27 and TRBJ2-1, with 14 positions matching TRBD2. Trimming removed 6 bases from V and 8 bases from J; junction bases left unmatched: 6. This CDR3 is built from 15 residues. Germline CDR1 and CDR2: MNHEY and SMNVEV (reference sequence). The CDR3 loop is CASRMTSGGAYEQFF. CDR3 bases: TGTGCCAGCAGGATGACTAGCGGGGGGGCATATGAGCAGTTCTTC.

The genes are TRBV7-3 and TRBJ2-1, with D hard to call. Germline CDR1 reads SGHTA; CDR2 reads FQGTGA. CDR3 length: 15 amino acids. V was pared by 5 bases and J by 0 bases, with 11 bases between. CDR3 in amino acids: CASSRTSGSYNEQFF. DNA for the CDR3: TGTGCCAGCAGCCGCACCTCGGGCTCCTACAATGAGCAGTTCTTC.

The rearrangement joins TRBV7-3 to TRBJ2-1; the match to TRBD1 covers 8 bases. Germline lookup yields CDR1 SGHTA and CDR2 FQGTGA. The CDR3 has 14 amino acids. V lost 5 bases, J lost 7 bases, and 7 bases stayed unmatched. Here the CDR3 DNA reads TGTGCCAGCAGCACGGGACAGGCGGAGAATGAGCAGTTCTTC. This gives the protein CASSTGQAENEQFF.

V is TRBV20-1 and J is TRBJ1-5; D not certain. V lost 2 bases and J 7 bases, leaving 12 bases between the germline ends. The germline CDR1 and CDR2 sequences are DFQATT and SNEGSKA (reference sequence). This CDR3 contains 13 residues. The CDR3 loop is CSARLPGTQPQHF. CDR3 DNA sequence: TGCAGTGCTAGACTGCCAGGCACGCAGCCCCAGCATTTT.

By frequency in the sample, this clonotype is large. V is TRBV19 and J is TRBJ1-2; TRBD1 matches 9 bases. V was pared by 3 bases and J by 8 bases, with 7 bases of the junction left unmatched. The CDR3 totals 14 residues. The germline CDR1 and CDR2 sequences are LNHDA and SQIVND (reference sequence). The CDR3 sequence is CASSIPGTGKGYTF. In DNA, the CDR3 is TGTGCCAGTAGTATTCCCGGGACAGGGAAGGGCTACACCTTC.

The chain carries TRBV10-3 and TRBJ2-7, with a weak D call TRBD1 (5 bases). The V end was cut by 3 bases, the J end by 2 bases, with 17 bases between. The CDR3 is made up of 16 amino acids. The germline CDR1 and CDR2 sequences are ENHRY and SYGVKD. The CDR3 region is CAISERVSGPPYEQYF. The CDR3 DNA reads TGTGCCATCAGTGAACGGGTGTCAGGGCCGCCCTACGAGCAGTACTTC.

The CDR3, as DNA: TGTGCCAGCAGTGATGGAGTGTTGGGCTACACCTTC. As protein: CASSDGVLGYTF. This rearrangement joins TRBV6-1 to TRBJ1-2, with D hard to call. With 3 bases removed from V and 8 bases from J, the gap between germline ends came to 10 bases. This CDR3 comprises 12 residues. In germline, CDR1 is MNHNS, CDR2 SASEGT.

The CDR3 loop is CSARDSERLYF. The CDR3 DNA reads as TGCAGTGCTAGAGATTCCGAACGGTTGTACTTC. The chain uses TRBV20-1 and TRBJ2-7; D gene unclear. Germline V gene data show CDR1 as DFQATT and CDR2 as SNEGSKA (reference sequence). The CDR3 has 11 residues. V was cut by 0 bases and J by 12 bases, with 12 bases left in between.

The V call is TRBV7-3, the J call TRBJ2-1; TRBD1 matches at 11 bases. The CDR3 covers 16 residues. V was pared by 4 bases and J by 8 bases, with 10 bases of the junction left unmatched. Germline loops: CDR1 SGHTA, CDR2 FQGTGA. DNA of the CDR3: TGTGCCAGCAGCTGGCTAGGGACAGGGGGATCGGATGAGCAGTTCTTC. Translation gives CASSWLGTGGSDEQFF. The entire variable domain, with the rest obtained from reference TRBV7-3 and TRBJ2-1, is as follows: GAGVSQTPSNKVTEKGKYVELRCDPISGHTALYWYRQSLGQGPEFLIYFQGTGAADDSGLPNDRFFAVRPEGSVSTLKIQRTERGDSAVYLCASSWLGTGGSDEQFFGPGTRLTVL.

This chain links TRBV20-1 with TRBJ2-2, with D unresolved. Trimming left V 1 base short and J 7 bases short, with 7 bases between. The CDR3 loop spans 12 amino acids. Germline CDR1 reads DFQATT; CDR2 reads SNEGSKA (reference sequence). CDR3: CSARGPIGELFF. The CDR3 DNA is TGCAGTGCTAGAGGCCCGATCGGGGAGCTGTTTTTT.

This rearrangement joins TRBV7-9 to TRBJ2-3; D not resolved. The length of the CDR3 is 11 residues. Germline V gene sequence: CDR1 SEHNR, CDR2 FQNEAQ (reference sequence). The ends were cut back, 5 bases at V and 6 bases at J, with 6 bases in the middle. CDR3: CASSTGDTQYF. Here the CDR3 DNA reads TGTGCCAGCAGCACTGGGGATACGCAGTATTTT.

This clonotype was counted only a few times. The V and J genes are TRBV7-9 and TRBJ1-1, with D hard to call. CDR1 SEHNR and CDR2 FQNEAQ come from the germline V gene (reference sequence). V was clipped by 4 bases and J by 4 bases, with 13 bases between them. This CDR3 has 14 amino acids. CDR3 protein: CASSSRLGATEAFF. The CDR3, as DNA: TGTGCCAGCAGCTCGAGGCTCGGAGCCACTGAAGCTTTCTTT.

The table lists this clonotype with a few counts. The chain uses TRBV7-9 and TRBJ1-2; D is uncertain. V lost 3 bases, J lost 4 bases, and 12 bases lay in between. CDR3 length: 14 amino acids. Germline loops: CDR1 SEHNR, CDR2 FQNEAQ (reference sequence). The CDR3 DNA reads as TGTGCCAGCAGCTTGACGGTGACTGGCTATGGCTACACCTTC. Translation gives CASSLTVTGYGYTF.

J is TRBJ1-5 and V is TRBV12-3 or TRBV12-4, with D perhaps TRBD1 (5 bases). V was trimmed by 4 bases and J by 7 bases, leaving 11 bases between them. This CDR3 is 13 amino acids long. In nucleotides, the CDR3 is TGTGCCAGCAGTTGGGGGGGAAGGCAGCCCCAGCATTTT. It encodes CASSWGGRQPQHF.

In its sample, this clonotype was seen a few times. J is TRBJ2-4 and V is TRBV4-1; 10 nucleotides match TRBD2. Germline-derived CDR1 and CDR2 are MGHRA and YSYEKL. This CDR3 spans 18 amino acids. The V segment lost 3 bases and the J segment 1 base; nucleotides outside the gene matches: 9. In nucleotides, the CDR3 is TGCGCCAGCAGCCAGGGGAGAGCGGGGGGGCGTGCCAAAAACATTCAGTACTTC. It yields the protein CASSQGRAGGRAKNIQYF.

The rearrangement uses TRBV7-9 and TRBJ1-1; 9 nucleotides match TRBD1. Germline loops: CDR1 SEHNR, CDR2 FQNEAQ (reference sequence). The CDR3 runs to 14 residues. With 1 base clipped from V and 5 bases from J, the junction kept 2 bases outside the gene matches. CDR3 sequence: CASSLVQGATEAFF. Here the CDR3 DNA reads TGTGCCAGCAGCTTAGTACAGGGGGCGACTGAAGCTTTCTTT.

This clonotype has just a few counts. The chain employs TRBV28 and TRBJ1-5; D gene uncertain. This CDR3 comprises 12 residues. V lost 6 bases, J lost 2 bases, and 5 bases lay in between. Germline CDR1 reads MDHEN; CDR2 reads SYDVKM. CDR3: CASSLGNQPQHF. Written as DNA, the CDR3 is TGTGCCAGCAGCCTGGGCAATCAGCCCCAGCATTTT.

A few counts support this clonotype. The V call is TRBV11-3, the J call TRBJ2-5, with 9 bases identical to TRBD1. The CDR3 is 15 amino acids. Trimming cost V 3 bases and J 5 bases; bases outside gene matches: 7. Looked up from germline, CDR1 is SGHNT and CDR2 is YENEEA. CDR3 in DNA: TGTGCCAGCAGCTTCCGGGACAGGGTGTTGGAGACCCAGTACTTC. It encodes CASSFRDRVLETQYF.